These T cell receptor beta chains were read from a single sample in a study of spatial heterogeneity in lung cancer. From the 5' RACE reads, TCRdb called clonotypes with MiXCR, one entry per CDR3 protein. The sample holds under 150,000 distinct CDR3 sequences, 9% to 15% seen once. The source was PBMCs, collected at follow-up. The receptor set was obtained from a male donor with early-stage non-small cell lung cancer. CDR3s leave out the opening cysteine and the closing phenylalanine or tryptophan.

>TRBV6-5|TRBJ1-2
ASSQGQDRGYT
>TRBV11-2|TRBJ2-7
ASSDRDRGVHEQY
>TRBV28|TRBJ1-2
ASRTGANYGYT
>TRBV5-1|TRBJ1-5
ASSLQGAQNQPQH
>TRBV6-1|TRBJ2-5
ASSEGVRWTPQGFQETQY
>TRBV7-2|TRBJ2-5
ASSSSLAGGETQY
>TRBV20-1|TRBJ2-2
SARDRGELF
>TRBV28|TRBJ2-1
ASSAGGPSYNEQF
>TRBV10-2|TRBJ1-1
ASSETRANTEAF
>TRBV10-1|TRBJ2-1
ASSTTGVDRNEQF
>TRBV5-1|TRBJ1-2
ASSLAPGNNYGYT
>TRBV28|TRBJ1-6
ASSLGQGGNSPLH
>TRBV4-1|TRBJ2-5
ASSQVAGVETQY
>TRBV10-3|TRBJ2-7
AISALSRRALEQY
>TRBV29-1|TRBJ2-3
SGDWGTDTQY